This T cell receptor beta chain is from a study of T cell responses to AZD1222 COVID-19 vaccine. The protocol was immunoSEQ multiplex PCR, while the TCRdb copy is restricted to in-frame clones and leaves out a portion. The profile covers roughly 100,000 clones, with around nine tenths appearing a single time and 15% to 20% taken by the ten largest. Study conclusions and caveats: Females made up more of the donors, who were largely white British, and clonal diversity may have come out too low. Spike-specific TCR breadth and depth went up after people got two AZD1222 doses.

On this clone: Antigen specificity is unknown.

Germline CDR1 is MNHEY and CDR2 is SMNVEV (reference sequence). The J segment lost 5 bases and the V segment lost 7 bases, leaving 13 bases of the junction unmatched. The CDR3 has 16 residues. The chain carries TRBV27 and TRBJ2-7; 11 bases align to TRBD2. This receptor was taken from an adult who received the AZD1222 COVID-19 vaccine. Sequencing was performed on peripheral blood, taken 28 days after the second AZD1222 dose. This CDR3 is CASTISLAGGLNEQYF. DNA for the CDR3: TGTGCCAGCACCATAAGTCTAGCGGGAGGACTTAACGAGCAGTACTTC.